The 11 T cell receptor beta chains below were found in one sample sequenced in a study of cytomegalovirus exposure and HLA in healthy donors. Vbeta (60) and Jbeta (13) primers were used in the PCR. Libraries were prepared by immunoSEQ multiplex PCR; TCRdb keeps only in-frame clonotypes and omits some of them. The sample yields some 170,000 clones, about 77% seen once. Material: PBMCs. The source of these receptors is a woman aged 45-65 years in good health and CMV-seronegative.

This clone has only a few counts. The V call is TRBV6-6, the J call TRBJ1-5; D is uncertain. The CDR3 has 15 amino acids. V was pared by 2 bases and J by 2 bases, with 10 bases between. Germline-derived CDR1 and CDR2 are MNHNY and SVGAGI (reference sequence). The CDR3 spells CASSYADGGNQPQHF. CDR3 bases: TGTGCCAGCAGTTACGCGGACGGGGGCAATCAGCCCCAGCATTTT.

On this clone: The junction does not match germline at one end; this may be a read error. This chain connects TRBV4-2 to TRBJ2-5, with 9 bases that match TRBD1. Germline-derived CDR1 and CDR2 are LGHNA and YNFKEQ. CDR3 length: 17 amino acids. This CDR3 reads CASSQDGNYRGQGTQYF. Written as DNA, the CDR3 is TGTGCCAGCAGCCAAGATGGGAATTACAGGGGGCAAGGGACCCAGTACTTC.

The V and J genes are TRBV7-6 and TRBJ2-2, with 7 bases fitting TRBD2. Germline loops: CDR1 SGHVS, CDR2 FNYEAQ. V was clipped by 3 bases and J by 4 bases; unmatched bases: 5. The CDR3 length is 15 residues. The CDR3 protein is CASSLGSGITGELFF. The DNA for the CDR3 is TGTGCCAGCAGCTTGGGGAGCGGGATCACCGGGGAGCTGTTTTTT.

In its sample, this clone was seen once. The V gene is TRBV10-3, the J gene TRBJ2-2; 9 nucleotides agree with TRBD1. Germline loops: CDR1 ENHRY, CDR2 SYGVKD. This CDR3 contains 14 residues. After removal of 11 bases from V and 3 bases from J, the junction contained 7 bases not matched to a gene. Here the CDR3 DNA reads TGTGCCGTCGGACGGGACAGGGACACCGGGGAGCTGTTTTTT. Its translation: CAVGRDRDTGELFF.

The chain uses TRBV28 and TRBJ2-7; TRBD2 aligns across 7 bases. CDR1 and CDR2 from the germline V gene are MDHEN and SYDVKM. The CDR3 sequence is 15 residues long. V was clipped by 3 bases and J by 6 bases; unmatched bases: 11. CDR3 in amino acids: CASSLGPPTGGEQYF. In DNA, the CDR3 is TGTGCCAGCAGTTTGGGACCCCCAACGGGGGGCGAGCAGTACTTC.

The CDR3 sequence: CASSQETGLNSPLHF. Written as DNA, the CDR3 is TGCGCCAGCAGCCAAGAAACGGGTTTGAATTCACCCCTCCACTTT. The rearrangement links TRBV4-1 to TRBJ1-6; D is ambiguous. Germline values: CDR1 MGHRA, CDR2 YSYEKL. V lost 0 bases and J lost 7, with 10 bases in between. The CDR3 consists of 15 residues.

For the CDR3, the DNA is TGTGCCATCTCATACAGGGGAACAGAGACCCAGTACTTC. This sequence encodes CAISYRGTETQYF. The V and J genes are TRBV2 and TRBJ2-5, with TRBD1 matching 7 bases. Trimming took 10 bases from V and 4 from J; bases not matched to a gene: 9. The CDR3 totals 13 residues. Per the germline V gene, CDR1 is SNHLY and CDR2 is FYNNEI.

The chain links TRBV20-1 to TRBJ2-7; no clear D. Germline V gene data show CDR1 as DFQATT and CDR2 as SNEGSKA (reference sequence). The CDR3 contains 11 residues. V dropped 3 bases and J dropped 5 bases, with 8 bases sitting between them. CDR3 in amino acids: CSARPLNEQYF. For the CDR3, the DNA is TGCAGTGCTAGGCCCCTAAACGAGCAGTACTTC.

This clone came up a few times. J is TRBJ1-1 and V is TRBV2; perhaps TRBD1 as D (5 bases). The CDR3 spans 15 residues. CDR1 is SNHLY, CDR2 FYNNEI, per germline. V lost 5 bases, J lost 3 bases, and 16 bases lay in between. CDR3 nucleotide sequence: TGTGCCAGCAGTTTACCCAGTGCAGGGTACACTGAAGCTTTCTTT. Its protein product is CASSLPSAGYTEAFF.

The chain uses TRBV6-1 and TRBJ2-4; a possible D gene is TRBD2 (6 bases). The germline V and J ends were trimmed by 2 bases and 6 bases, with 14 bases remaining between them. The germline V gene has CDR1 MNHNS and CDR2 SASEGT. The length of the CDR3 is 15 residues. The CDR3 sequence is CASSESGLGGNIQYF. Written as DNA, the CDR3 is TGTGCCAGCAGTGAAAGCGGGCTGGGAGGAAACATTCAGTACTTC.

V usage is TRBV5-1 and J usage is TRBJ2-1; 9 nucleotides align to TRBD1. Germline loops: CDR1 SGHRS, CDR2 YFSETQ. V lost 0 bases, J lost 6 bases, and 4 bases stayed unmatched. This CDR3 is 15 amino acids long. The CDR3 is CASSLEGQGTNEQFF. In DNA, the CDR3 is TGCGCCAGCAGCTTGGAGGGACAGGGAACCAATGAGCAGTTCTTC.